This is a list of T cell receptor beta chains from one sample in a study of T cell repertoires in cytomegalovirus infection. TCRdb reanalysed the reads using MiXCR and keeps one entry per CDR3 protein. Found here are around 330,000 distinct CDR3 sequences, about a sixth of them singletons; the top ten hold 12%. Sequenced: PBMCs. All receptors come from a human donor in good health (CMV status not recorded). Some clones in this sample may be carry-over from other donors' samples. Each CDR3 is given with its conserved first and last residue. The D gene is left open where the match is weak. The listing skips clone size in some rows; elsewhere it reads once, few, many or a size class.

V	J	size	D	DNA	CDR3
TRBV6-1	TRBJ1-1	.	TRBD1	TGTGTCAGCAGCAGCGGGACAGGTTTGGGCACTGAAGCTTTCTTT	CVSSSGTGLGTEAFF
TRBV19	TRBJ2-5	few	.	TGTGCCAGTAGTATCCAGACGGGGAGAGAGACCCAGTACTTC	CASSIQTGRETQYF
TRBV5-1	TRBJ1-5	.	.	TGCGCCAGCAGCTTGGACCCTGGGGGAGGAGGCAATCAGCCCCAGCATTTT	CASSLDPGGGGNQPQHF
TRBV7-6	TRBJ1-1	many	.	TGTGCCAGCAGCGAACAGACGGGTGGCAACACTGAAGCTTTCTTT	CASSEQTGGNTEAFF
TRBV20-1	TRBJ2-5	many	TRBD1	TGCAGTGCTAGGAGACAGGGATTAGCCCAGTACTTC	CSARRQGLAQYF
TRBV7-2	TRBJ2-5	many	TRBD1	TGTGCCAGCAGCTTACTCGGGACAGGGCCGCTGAAGGCCCAGTACTTC	CASSLLGTGPLKAQYF
TRBV20-1	TRBJ2-5	few	TRBD2	TGCAGTGCTAGAAAGAGCGGGGAGTACCAAGAGACCCAGTACTTC	CSARKSGEYQETQYF
TRBV6-5	TRBJ2-3	.	TRBD2	TGTGCCAGCAGCCAGCGGGGCCGCACAGATACGCAGTATTTT	CASSQRGRTDTQYF
TRBV7-9	TRBJ1-1	many	.	TGTGCCGTAGGGGACATAGGGCCTTTCTTT	CAVGDIGPFF
TRBV12-3/TRBV12-4	TRBJ2-5	few	.	TGTGCCAGCTCGTTTGGGGAAATAGAGACCCAGTACTTC	CASSFGEIETQYF
TRBV6-1	TRBJ1-1	few	.	TGTGCCAGCAGCACCCCAGGGAAGTCGGTGAACACTGAAGCTTTCTTT	CASSTPGKSVNTEAFF
TRBV7-2	TRBJ2-3	many	TRBD2	TGTGCCAGCAGCTTAGTGCTGCGGGGGGGGGGAGATACGCAGTATTTT	CASSLVLRGGGDTQYF
TRBV12-5	TRBJ1-2	.	.	TGTGCTAGTGGTTTCCACCCGGGGACGGGCCATGGCTACACCTTC	CASGFHPGTGHGYTF
TRBV7-2	TRBJ1-5	many	TRBD1	TGTGCCAGCAGCCAGGGGGCGGAGGGCGGTCAGCCCCAGCATTTT	CASSQGAEGGQPQHF
TRBV28	TRBJ2-2	.	TRBD2	TGTGCCAGCAGTGCGGGACTAGCGGGGCCCGGGGAGCTGTTTTTT	CASSAGLAGPGELFF
TRBV4-1	TRBJ1-4	many	.	TGCGCCAGCAGCCACCCCACCGGCCGCGGGACTAATGAAAAACTGTTTTTT	CASSHPTGRGTNEKLFF
TRBV28	TRBJ2-3	many	TRBD1	TGTGCCAGCAGCCGGACAGGGTCGATCAATACGCAGTATTTT	CASSRTGSINTQYF
TRBV20-1	TRBJ1-4	.	.	TGCAGTGCTAGGTCCGGGGAAAAACTGTTTTTT	CSARSGEKLFF
TRBV6-2/TRBV6-3	TRBJ2-3	few	TRBD2	TGTGCCAGCACAACGCCTAGCGGGACCGTCGATACGCAGTATTTT	CASTTPSGTVDTQYF
TRBV24-1	TRBJ2-1	few	TRBD1	TGTGCCACCAGTGATTTTCACAGGGGCTACAATGAGCAGTTCTTC	CATSDFHRGYNEQFF
TRBV4-3	TRBJ1-4	few	.	TGCGCCAGCAGCCAAGGTCAGGGCCATAATGAAAAACTGTTTTTT	CASSQGQGHNEKLFF
TRBV19	TRBJ2-5	many	.	TGTGCCAGTAAGAGGCAGGGCAACGCTGAGACCCAGTACTTC	CASKRQGNAETQYF
TRBV27	TRBJ1-1	few	.	TGTGCCAGCAGTTTTTCCGGGACCACTGAAGCTTTCTTT	CASSFSGTTEAFF
TRBV20-1	TRBJ1-1	.	TRBD1	TGCAGTGCTAGCCAAGGACAGGCGACTGAAGCTTTCTTT	CSASQGQATEAFF
TRBV12-3/TRBV12-4	TRBJ2-7	.	.	TGTGCCAGCAGCGTCCGGGACGGGTACGAGCAGTACTTC	CASSVRDGYEQYF
TRBV7-3	TRBJ2-3	many	.	TGTGCCAGCAGCTTATCGAGTTTCGGGGGCGATACGCAGTATTTT	CASSLSSFGGDTQYF
TRBV3-1	TRBJ2-2	.	.	TGTGCCAGCAGCCAAGATTTAGGGGGACCCAACACCGGGGAGCTGTTTTTT	CASSQDLGGPNTGELFF
TRBV7-2	TRBJ1-1	.	TRBD1	TGTGCCAGCAGCTCCTCCAGGACAGGGGTAAACGCAGCTTTCTTT	CASSSSRTGVNAAFF
TRBV6-2/TRBV6-3	TRBJ1-1	many	TRBD1	TGTGCCAGCAGACCCGGGGACAGGGAGAGCACTGAAGCTTTCTTT	CASRPGDRESTEAFF
TRBV19	TRBJ1-5	.	TRBD1	TGTGCCAGTAGTATACCTAGACAGGGACGTAGCAATCAGCCCCAGCATTTT	CASSIPRQGRSNQPQHF
TRBV12-3/TRBV12-4	TRBJ1-1	few	.	TGTGCCAGCAGTTTTGATCGGGTTGGGAACACTGAAGCTTTCTTT	CASSFDRVGNTEAFF
TRBV6-2/TRBV6-3	TRBJ1-2	few	.	TGTGCCAGCAGTTACGGTCGGGGGGAAGGCTACACCTTC	CASSYGRGEGYTF